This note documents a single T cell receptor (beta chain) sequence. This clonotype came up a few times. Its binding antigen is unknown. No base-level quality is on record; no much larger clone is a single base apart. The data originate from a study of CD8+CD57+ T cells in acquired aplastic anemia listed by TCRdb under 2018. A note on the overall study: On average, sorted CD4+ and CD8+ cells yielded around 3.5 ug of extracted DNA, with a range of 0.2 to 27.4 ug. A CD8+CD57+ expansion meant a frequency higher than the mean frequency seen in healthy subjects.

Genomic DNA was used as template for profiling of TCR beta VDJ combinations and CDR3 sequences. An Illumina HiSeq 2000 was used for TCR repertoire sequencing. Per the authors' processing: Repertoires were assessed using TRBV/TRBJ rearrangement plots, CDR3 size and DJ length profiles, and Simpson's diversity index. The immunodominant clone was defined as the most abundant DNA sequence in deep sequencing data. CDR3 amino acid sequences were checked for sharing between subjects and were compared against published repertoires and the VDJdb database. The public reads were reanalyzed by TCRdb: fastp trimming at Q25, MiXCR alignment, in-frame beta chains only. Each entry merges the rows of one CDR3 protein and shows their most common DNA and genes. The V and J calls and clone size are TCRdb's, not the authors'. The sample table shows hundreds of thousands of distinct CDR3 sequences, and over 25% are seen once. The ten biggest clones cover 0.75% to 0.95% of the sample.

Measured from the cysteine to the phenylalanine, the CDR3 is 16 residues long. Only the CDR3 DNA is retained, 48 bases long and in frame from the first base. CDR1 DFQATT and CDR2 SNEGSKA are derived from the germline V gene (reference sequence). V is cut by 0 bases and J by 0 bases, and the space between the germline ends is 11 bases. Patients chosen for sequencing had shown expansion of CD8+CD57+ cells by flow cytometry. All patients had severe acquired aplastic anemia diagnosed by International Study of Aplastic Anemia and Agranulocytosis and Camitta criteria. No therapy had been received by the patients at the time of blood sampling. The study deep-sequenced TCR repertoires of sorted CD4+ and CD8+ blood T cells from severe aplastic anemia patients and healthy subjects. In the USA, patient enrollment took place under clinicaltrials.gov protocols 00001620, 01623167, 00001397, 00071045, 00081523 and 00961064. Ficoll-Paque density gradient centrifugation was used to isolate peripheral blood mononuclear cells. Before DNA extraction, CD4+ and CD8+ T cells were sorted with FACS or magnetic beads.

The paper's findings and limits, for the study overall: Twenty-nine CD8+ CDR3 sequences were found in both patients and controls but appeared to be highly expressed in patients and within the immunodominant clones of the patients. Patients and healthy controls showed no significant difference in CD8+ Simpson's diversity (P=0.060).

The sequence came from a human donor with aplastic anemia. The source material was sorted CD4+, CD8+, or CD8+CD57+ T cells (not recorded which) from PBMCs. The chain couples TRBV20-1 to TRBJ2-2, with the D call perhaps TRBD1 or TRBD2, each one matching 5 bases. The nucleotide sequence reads TGCAGTGCTAGAGATGCCGGGACCGCGAACACCGGGGAGCTGTTTTTT. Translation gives CSARDAGTANTGELFF.